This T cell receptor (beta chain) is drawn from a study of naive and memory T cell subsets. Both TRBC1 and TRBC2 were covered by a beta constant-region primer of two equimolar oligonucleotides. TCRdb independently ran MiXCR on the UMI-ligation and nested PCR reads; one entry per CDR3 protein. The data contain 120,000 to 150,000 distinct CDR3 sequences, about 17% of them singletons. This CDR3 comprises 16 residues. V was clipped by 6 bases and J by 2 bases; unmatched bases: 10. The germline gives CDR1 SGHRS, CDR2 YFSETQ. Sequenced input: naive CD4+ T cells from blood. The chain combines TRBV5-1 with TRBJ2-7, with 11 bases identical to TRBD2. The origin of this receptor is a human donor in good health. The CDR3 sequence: CASTPGLAGGTYEQYF. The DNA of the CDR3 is TGCGCCAGCACTCCGGGGCTAGCGGGAGGTACCTACGAGCAGTACTTC.